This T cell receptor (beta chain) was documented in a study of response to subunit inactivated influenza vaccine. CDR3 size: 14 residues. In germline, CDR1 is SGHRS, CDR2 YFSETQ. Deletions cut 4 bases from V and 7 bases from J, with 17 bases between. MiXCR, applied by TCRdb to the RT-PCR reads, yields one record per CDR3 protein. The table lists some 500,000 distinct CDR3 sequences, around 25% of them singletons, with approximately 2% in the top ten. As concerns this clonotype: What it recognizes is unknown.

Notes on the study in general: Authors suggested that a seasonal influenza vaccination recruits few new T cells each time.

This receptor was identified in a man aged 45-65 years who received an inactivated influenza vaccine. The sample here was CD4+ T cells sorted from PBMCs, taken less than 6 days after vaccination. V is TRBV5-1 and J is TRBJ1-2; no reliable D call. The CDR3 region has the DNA TGCGCCAGCAGCCCCGACGGATTTGCCGGTGGCTACACCTTC. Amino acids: CASSPDGFAGGYTF.